One and the same sample provided the 28 T cell receptor beta chains below, sequenced in a study of blood T cell repertoires in COVID-19. Produced via immunoSEQ multiplex PCR; TCRdb's table is partial and in-frame only. Of about 380,000 clones listed, about 88% are singletons. Sequences were obtained from PBMCs or T cells enriched from blood (not recorded which). The source is a woman younger than 35 who had recovered from COVID-19.

The genes are TRBV7-8 and TRBJ1-4; D not certain. Trimming removed 1 base from V and 4 bases from J, with 13 bases in between. CDR1 is SGHVS, CDR2 FQNEAQ, per germline. This CDR3 has 16 residues. The CDR3 is CASSLGGAGGNEKLFF. CDR3 bases: TGTGCCAGCAGCTTAGGAGGCGCGGGTGGTAATGAAAAACTGTTTTTT.

This chain joins TRBV5-3 and TRBJ2-7; 16 bases align to TRBD2. TRBV5-3 qualifies as an ORF whose function is uncertain. CDR3 length: 16 residues. J gave up 0 bases and V 7 bases, and 4 bases lay outside the gene matches. The CDR3: CARRGTSGGGSYEQYF. The CDR3 coding sequence is TGTGCCAGACGCGGGACTAGCGGGGGGGGCTCCTACGAGCAGTACTTC.

The gene calls are TRBV11-2 and TRBJ2-1; 11 bases agree with TRBD2. J lost 2 bases, V lost 6 bases, and 3 bases had no gene match. The CDR3 sequence is 15 residues long. In germline, CDR1 is SGHAT, CDR2 FQNNGV. Here the CDR3 reads CASSTSGGPYNEQFF. The CDR3 DNA sequence: TGTGCCAGCAGTACTAGCGGGGGCCCCTACAATGAGCAGTTCTTC.

The rearrangement uses TRBV5-1 and TRBJ2-3; TRBD2 agrees at 16 bases. This CDR3 spans 18 amino acids. The ends lost 1 base at V and 3 bases at J; junction bases unmatched: 5. Germline V gene sequence: CDR1 SGHRS, CDR2 YFSETQ. This chain's CDR3 is CASSLPGLAGGSTDTQYF. CDR3 DNA: TGCGCCAGCAGCTTGCCGGGACTAGCGGGGGGGTCAACAGATACGCAGTATTTT.

The chain is built from TRBV10-3 and TRBJ1-1; D is ambiguous. V lost 4 bases, J lost 1 base, and 7 bases lay in between. This CDR3 spans 13 amino acids. Germline V lookup: CDR1 ENHRY, CDR2 SYGVKD. The CDR3 sequence is CAISAAANTEAFF. The CDR3, as DNA: TGTGCCATCAGTGCGGCGGCGAACACTGAAGCTTTCTTT.

The chain joins TRBV9 to TRBJ2-3; 8 bases are shared with TRBD2. The CDR3 is 15 residues long. In germline, CDR1 is SGDLS, CDR2 YYNGEE. The junction had 2 bases not matched to a gene; V was cut back by 2 bases and J by 0 bases. CDR3 sequence: CASSVSGVSTDTQYF. In DNA, the CDR3 is TGTGCCAGCAGCGTTAGCGGGGTCAGCACAGATACGCAGTATTTT.

The chain carries TRBV7-9 and TRBJ1-4; D unclear. CDR1 and CDR2 from the germline V gene are SEHNR and FQNEAQ (reference sequence). This CDR3 is built from 12 residues. V was clipped by 5 bases and J by 4 bases, with 5 bases between them. CDR3 protein: CASSRGNEKLFF. Here the CDR3 DNA reads TGTGCCAGCAGCCGGGGTAATGAAAAACTGTTTTTT.

The chain recombines TRBV25-1 with TRBJ1-6; TRBD1 might be the D (6 bases). The CDR3 is 13 amino acids. In germline, CDR1 is MGHDK, CDR2 SYGVNS. Trimming pared 7 bases from V and 14 bases from J, leaving 18 bases between. The CDR3 loop reads CASMWEQGLTLHF. For the CDR3, the DNA is TGTGCCAGCATGTGGGAACAGGGTCTCACCCTCCACTTT.

The chain joins TRBV7-9 to TRBJ1-3, with TRBD1 matching over 7 bases. This CDR3 has 14 amino acids. Trimming removed 5 bases from V and 4 bases from J; junction bases left unmatched: 5. Germline V gene lookup returns CDR1 SEHNR and CDR2 FQNEAQ (reference sequence). The CDR3 nucleotides read TGTGCCAGCAGCACCCGGGACAGCGGAAACACCATATATTTT. Its translation: CASSTRDSGNTIYF.

The chain is built from TRBV7-9 and TRBJ1-4; 7 bases agree with TRBD1. V lost 5 bases to trimming and J lost 4 bases; unmatched junction nucleotides: 7. The CDR3 loop spans 15 amino acids. CDR1 is SEHNR and CDR2 is FQNEAQ in the germline V gene (reference sequence). The CDR3 region is CASSRDSPYNEKLFF. The CDR3 DNA reads TGTGCCAGCAGCCGGGACAGCCCATATAATGAAAAACTGTTTTTT.

The J gene is TRBJ1-4, the V gene TRBV19; D is uncertain. This CDR3 region has 15 residues. Germline V gene sequence: CDR1 LNHDA, CDR2 SQIVND (reference sequence). Trimming removed 3 bases from V and 8 bases from J, with 16 bases in between. CDR3 coding DNA: TGTGCCAGTAGTATTTCGATGCCATATGAGGAAAAACTGTTTTTT. Translating it yields CASSISMPYEEKLFF.

The chain links TRBV5-6 to TRBJ1-5, with D hard to call. Per germline, CDR1 SGHDT and CDR2 YYEEEE. The CDR3 spans 13 residues. Trimming left V 0 bases short and J 5 bases short, with 6 bases between. CDR3 amino acids: CASSLAPDQPQHF. Written as DNA, the CDR3 is TGTGCCAGCAGCTTGGCTCCGGATCAGCCCCAGCATTTT.

The chain has TRBV27 and TRBJ1-2, with TRBD1 as a possible D gene (5 bases). The CDR3 spans 13 residues. V was pared by 3 bases and J by 8 bases, with 13 bases between. Germline CDR1 reads MNHEY; CDR2 reads SMNVEV (reference sequence). The CDR3 nucleotides are TGTGCCAGCAGTTTCCAGGGACTAGGAGGCTACACCTTC. This encodes CASSFQGLGGYTF.

Written as DNA, the CDR3 is TGTGCCAGCAGTGAAGATCCCAGATACAATGAGCAGTTCTTC. It encodes CASSEDPRYNEQFF. The chain recombines TRBV2 with TRBJ2-1; D is unresolved. The CDR3 totals 14 residues. V was pared by 1 base and J by 4 bases, with 8 bases between. Germline V gives CDR1 SNHLY, CDR2 FYNNEI.

The rearrangement joins TRBV5-4 to TRBJ2-3; a weak D match, TRBD2 (6 bases). The CDR3 runs 17 residues. V lost 4 bases to trimming and J lost 0 bases, with 18 bases between them. The germline V gene encodes CDR1 SGHNT and CDR2 YYREEE (reference sequence). The CDR3 is CASSRLVAGLSTDTQYF. The DNA of the CDR3 is TGTGCCAGCAGCCGGTTGGTCGCGGGGCTAAGCACAGATACGCAGTATTTT. The whole variable domain, remainder taken from reference TRBV5-4 and TRBJ2-3, is ETGVTQSPTHLIKTRGQQVTLRCSSQSGHNTVSWYQQALGQGPQFIFQYYREEENGRGNFPPRFSGLQFPNYSSELNVNALELDDSALYLCASSRLVAGLSTDTQYFGPGTRLTVL.

Concerning this clone: The junction differs from germline at one of its ends, possibly a read error. The chain links TRBV7-7 to TRBJ2-1; tentatively, D is TRBD2 (7 bases). This CDR3 has 14 residues. Looked up from germline, CDR1 is SSHAT and CDR2 is FNYEAQ (reference sequence). The CDR3 bases are TGTGCTAGCAGCCCCGGGGGGCCGAACAATGAGCAGTTCTTC. Its translation: CASSPGGPNNEQFF.

V is TRBV7-3 and J is TRBJ2-5, with 9 bases aligning to TRBD1. V was clipped by 5 bases and J by 0 bases; unmatched bases: 4. CDR1 and CDR2 (germline): SGHTA, FQGTGA. This CDR3 region has 15 residues. CDR3 in amino acids: CASSRTGDNQETQYF. In nucleotides, the CDR3 is TGTGCCAGCAGCCGGACAGGGGACAACCAAGAGACCCAGTACTTC. The whole variable domain, remainder taken from reference TRBV7-3 and TRBJ2-5, is GAGVSQTPSNKVTEKGKYVELRCDPISGHTALYWYRQSLGQGPEFLIYFQGTGAADDSGLPNDRFFAVRPEGSVSTLKIQRTERGDSAVYLCASSRTGDNQETQYFGPGTRLLVL.

V usage is TRBV11-2 and J usage is TRBJ2-2, with D possibly being TRBD1 (5 bases). Germline loops: CDR1 SGHAT, CDR2 FQNNGV. The CDR3 runs 17 residues. Deletions cut 0 bases from V and 4 bases from J, with 15 bases between. CDR3 residues: CASSLERTLRITGELFF. CDR3 bases: TGTGCCAGCAGCTTAGAAAGGACATTGAGAATCACCGGGGAGCTGTTTTTT.

This CDR3 reads CASSLEQGWGEKLFF. CDR3 nucleotides: TGCGCCAGCAGCTTGGAACAGGGGTGGGGTGAAAAACTGTTTTTT. The rearrangement links TRBV5-1 to TRBJ1-4, with 7 nucleotides matching TRBD1. Germline V gene lookup returns CDR1 SGHRS and CDR2 YFSETQ. The CDR3 consists of 15 residues. J was trimmed by 7 bases and V by 0 bases; bases with no gene match: 6.

V is TRBV9 and J is TRBJ1-4; TRBD1 matches at 9 bases. Germline assignment: CDR1 SGDLS and CDR2 YYNGEE. This CDR3 has 14 amino acids. V lost 3 bases and J lost 7; bases outside the gene matches: 4. This CDR3 reads CASSADRGVEKLFF. CDR3 DNA sequence: TGTGCCAGCAGCGCCGACAGGGGGGTTGAAAAACTGTTTTTT.

This clone is a singleton in its sample. This sequence joins TRBV5-8 and TRBJ1-4; 8 bases are a match to TRBD1. The CDR3 totals 15 residues. Trimming took 0 bases from V and 4 from J; bases not matched to a gene: 2. Germline V gene data show CDR1 as SGHTS and CDR2 as YDEGEE. As DNA, the CDR3 is TGTGCCAGCAGCTTGGACGACAGGGGTAATGAAAAACTGTTTTTT. Translation gives CASSLDDRGNEKLFF. Full variable domain (rest looked up from reference TRBV5-8 and TRBJ1-4): EAGVTQSPTHLIKTRGQQATLRCSPISGHTSVYWYQQALGLGLQFLLWYDEGEERNRGNFPPRFSGRQFPNYSSELNVNALELEDSALYLCASSLDDRGNEKLFFGSGTQLSVL.

This rearrangement joins TRBV3-1 (or the pseudogene TRBV3-2) to TRBJ2-5; 9 bases are a match to TRBD2. The V and J ends lost 0 bases and 7 bases, in that order; junction bases with no gene match: 12. Germline V gene lookup returns CDR1 LGHDT and CDR2 YNNKEL (reference sequence). The CDR3 totals 17 residues. CDR3 sequence: CASSQDLAGLGGGTQYF. In DNA, the CDR3 is TGTGCCAGCAGCCAAGACCTAGCGGGACTTGGGGGGGGGACCCAGTACTTC.

This chain links TRBV7-9 with TRBJ1-6, with D possibly TRBD1 on 6 matching bases. The CDR3 covers 15 residues. The V and J ends lost 1 base and 6 bases respectively, with 10 bases between them. CDR1 is SEHNR, CDR2 FQNEAQ, per germline (reference sequence). The CDR3 protein is CASSLDREGNSPLHF. The CDR3 nucleotides are TGTGCCAGCAGCTTAGACAGGGAAGGTAATTCACCCCTCCACTTT.

The V call is TRBV5-6, the J call TRBJ1-2; 12 bases map to TRBD1. With V trimmed by 4 bases and J by 7 bases, 5 bases remained unmatched. The germline V gene has CDR1 SGHDT and CDR2 YYEEEE. CDR3 length: 14 amino acids. As DNA, the CDR3 is TGTGCCAGCAGCACTGGGACAGGGGGCTCTGGCTACACCTTC. Amino acid sequence: CASSTGTGGSGYTF.

To note about this clone: Because the CDR3's place on the DNA is in doubt, the DNA is left out and the CDR3 is given as listed by TCRdb. This chain uses TRBV6-2 or TRBV6-3 with TRBJ2-1; TRBD1, the table's D call, lacks a check against the DNA. Termini included, the CDR3 measures 14 amino acids. The V gene's germline CDR1 is MNHEY and CDR2 SVGEGT. The CDR3 here is CASSTSGQINEQFF.

This sequence joins TRBV7-9 and TRBJ1-4; D gene unclear. The germline gives CDR1 SEHNR, CDR2 FQNEAQ (reference sequence). V gave up 1 base and J gave up 1 base, with 13 bases separating them. CDR3 length: 17 amino acids. Here the CDR3 DNA reads TGTGCCAGCAGCTTAGAAATCTTCGGGGAAACTAATGAAAAACTGTTTTTT. Translated: CASSLEIFGETNEKLFF.

Here the CDR3 reads CASSVSSDTTYGYTF. The CDR3 region has the DNA TGTGCCAGCAGCGTATCTTCCGACACAACCTATGGCTACACCTTC. The chain joins TRBV9 to TRBJ1-2; no clear D gene. Germline V gene lookup returns CDR1 SGDLS and CDR2 YYNGEE. Trimming took off 1 base at V and 4 bases at J, with 14 bases between the two ends. CDR3 length: 15 amino acids.

V and J are TRBV12-3 or TRBV12-4 and TRBJ1-4, with D unresolved. The length of the CDR3 is 12 residues. The V end lost 4 bases, the J end lost 11 bases, and 11 bases lay between the germline ends. The CDR3, as DNA: TGTGCCAGCAGTTCCTGGGAGGAGAAACTGTTTTTT. It encodes CASSSWEEKLFF.